This T cell receptor (beta chain) came from a study of Ad26.COV2.S vaccination and SARS-CoV-2 variants. Study-wide results and limits: Marked by substantial breadth, spike-specific CD8+ and CD4+ T cell responses were reportedly seen after vaccination.

Points on this clone: What it binds is unknown.

Here immunoSEQ multiplex PCR was the method, and the copy in TCRdb shows in-frame clones only, minus some. The sample includes 350,000 to 550,000 clones, about 88% of them seen just once. Indicated treatment: around 19 received Ad26.COV2.S at low or high dose, single or two shots; 5 received placebo; per-sample allocation not given. Day 63 after the first vaccine or placebo injection was the time point for sampling. Vaccination used an Ad26 vector expressing Wuhan-strain SARS-CoV-2 spike. This receptor was taken from a person between 18 and 60 years old who received the Ad26.COV2.S COVID-19 vaccine or a placebo. The specimen was peripheral blood, collected in a trial of Ad26.COV2.S vaccine versus placebo.

The chain's CDR3 is CSVVAASSYNEQFF. In nucleotides, the CDR3 is TGCAGCGTTGTCGCAGCCAGCTCCTACAATGAGCAGTTCTTC. This chain uses TRBV29-1 with TRBJ2-1, with D unresolved. Germline V gene lookup returns CDR1 SQVTM and CDR2 ANQGSEA. Trimming took off 4 bases at V and 0 bases at J, with 10 bases between the two ends. The CDR3 consists of 14 residues.